The present T cell receptor beta chain was sequenced within a study of blood T cell repertoires in COVID-19 (dated by TCRdb to 2020 to 2021). About the investigation overall: The collaborator samples originated in the United States, Italy and Spain and spanned the acute and convalescent phases of COVID-19. The repertoires were released in a freely available public database meant as a resource for research on the immune response to SARS-CoV-2. The material from the prospective study consisted of cDNA or gDNA derived from T cells, B-cell-depleted T cells, or PBMCs. The dataset comprised deeply sampled blood TCRbeta repertoires from subjects exposed to, actively infected with, or recovered from COVID-19. The samples were drawn from the first 160 participants of the ongoing ImmuneRACE study and from 950 to 1,500 subjects provided by 6 global collaborators. HLA class I and class II types, where available, came from metadata supplied by the sample provider rather than from assay-based typing. The sample metadata nearly always contained a de-identified subject ID, COVID-19 status, age in years and sex.

Of note for this clone: Its cognate antigen has yet to be identified. No qualities accompany the bases; no much larger clone lies one base away.

General findings and caveats noted by the study authors: Clinical and demographic metadata were provided uncurated, with the amount varying by source and participant.

The immunoSEQ Assay, a bias-controlled multiplex PCR, was used to amplify TCRbeta CDR3 regions from genomic DNA. The published analysis was carried out like this. The number of nucleated cells in each sample was estimated by amplification of reference gene primers within the assay. Sequence reads were collapsed and filtered to measure the absolute abundance of every unique TCRbeta CDR3 rearrangement. For each sample, productive Simpson clonality was calculated by taking the square root of Simpson's diversity index across productive rearrangements. Held by TCRdb, this immuneACCESS table contains in-frame sequences only and omits some clones. Under half of the omission traces to an unresolved V gene where checked; the cause of the rest is unknown. V and J calls and clone size follow that table, whereas D and trimming were derived from the DNA. In this sample the table shows about 160,000 clones, over 80% of which occur a single time. The ten largest clones add up to roughly 2.8% of the sample.

Whole blood was collected in K2EDTA tubes by collaborating institutions according to the institutions' own protocols. For TCRbeta analysis, collaborators shipped samples as frozen whole blood, isolated PBMCs, or DNA extracted from either of those sample types. From the cysteine up to the phenylalanine, the CDR3 has a length of 17 residues. Of all the DNA, just the CDR3 is kept, 51 bases in frame from base 1. From a lookup of the germline V gene, CDR1 and CDR2 are ENHRY and SYGVKD. Trimming removed 3 bases from V and 5 bases from J; the gene matches leave 8 bases unexplained. This sequence uses TRBV10-3 and TRBJ2-3, and TRBD2 aligns with 13 junction nucleotides. The TCR comes from a woman in her fifties or sixties with acute or convalescent COVID-19. The specimen sequenced was peripheral blood. This receptor carries the CDR3 CAISETRGLAGVDTQYF. The nucleotide sequence is TGTGCCATCAGTGAAACGAGAGGACTAGCGGGAGTAGATACGCAGTATTTT.